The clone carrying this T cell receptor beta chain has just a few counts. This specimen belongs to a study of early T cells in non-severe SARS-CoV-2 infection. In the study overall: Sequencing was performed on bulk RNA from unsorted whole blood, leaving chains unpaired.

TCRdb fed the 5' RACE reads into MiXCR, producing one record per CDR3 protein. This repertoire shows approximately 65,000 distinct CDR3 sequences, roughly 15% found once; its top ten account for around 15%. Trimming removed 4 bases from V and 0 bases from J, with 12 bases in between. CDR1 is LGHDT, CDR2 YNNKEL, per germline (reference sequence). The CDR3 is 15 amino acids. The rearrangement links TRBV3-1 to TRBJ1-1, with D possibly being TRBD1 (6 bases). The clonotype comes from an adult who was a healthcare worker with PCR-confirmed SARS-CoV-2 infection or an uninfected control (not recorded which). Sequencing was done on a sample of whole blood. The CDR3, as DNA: TGTGCCAGCAGCCGAGCGGGACACCTGAACACTGAAGCTTTCTTT. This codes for CASSRAGHLNTEAFF.